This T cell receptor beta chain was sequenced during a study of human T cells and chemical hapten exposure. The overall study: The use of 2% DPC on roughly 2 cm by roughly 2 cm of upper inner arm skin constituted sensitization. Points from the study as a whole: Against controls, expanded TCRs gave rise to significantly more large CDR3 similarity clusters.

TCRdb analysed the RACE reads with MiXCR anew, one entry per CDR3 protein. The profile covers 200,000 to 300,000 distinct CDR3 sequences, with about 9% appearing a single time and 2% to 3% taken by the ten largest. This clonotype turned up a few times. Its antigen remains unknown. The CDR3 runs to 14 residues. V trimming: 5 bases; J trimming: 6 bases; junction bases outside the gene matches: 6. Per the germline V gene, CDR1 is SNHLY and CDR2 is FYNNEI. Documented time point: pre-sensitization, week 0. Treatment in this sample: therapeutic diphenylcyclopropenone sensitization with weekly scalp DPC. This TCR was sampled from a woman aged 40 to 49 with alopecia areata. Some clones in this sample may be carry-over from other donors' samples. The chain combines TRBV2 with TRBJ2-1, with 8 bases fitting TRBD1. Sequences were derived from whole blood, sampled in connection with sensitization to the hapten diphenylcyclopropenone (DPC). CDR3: CASSLTGGGNEQFF. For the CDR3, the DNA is TGTGCCAGCAGTCTCACAGGGGGAGGCAATGAGCAGTTCTTC.